These 15 T cell receptor beta chains share one sample of origin, sequenced in a study of long-term antiretroviral therapy in people with HIV. Version v3.0 of the immunoSEQ assay was performed at survey level. Method: immunoSEQ multiplex PCR; TCRdb's copy keeps in-frame clones and lacks some. Of about 22,000 clones listed, around four fifths were seen once; the top ten hold roughly 4.3%. The sequencing here drew on unsorted PBMCs, taken roughly 4 years after starting antiretroviral therapy. Receptors were obtained from a young man with HIV.

The rearrangement uses TRBV28 and TRBJ1-4; a possible D gene is TRBD1 (6 bases). The CDR3 sequence is 16 residues long. CDR1 and CDR2 (germline): MDHEN, SYDVKM. The germline V and J ends were trimmed by 4 bases and 4 bases, with 16 bases remaining between them. The CDR3 coding sequence is TGTGCCAGCAGTTCCCTAGGGGGGGCGCGTAATGAAAAACTGTTTTTT. It translates to CASSSLGGARNEKLFF.

A single count supports this clone. Compared with germline, one end of the junction differs, possibly owing to a read error. In nucleotides, the CDR3 is TGTGCCAGCAGCCTAGCCGCTGGGGGCCAAGAGACCCAGTACTTC. This translates into CASSLAAGGQETQYF. V gene TRBV7-2 combines with J gene TRBJ2-5; D may be TRBD1 or TRBD2 (5 bases each). CDR3 length: 15 residues. Germline V CDR1 and CDR2: SGHTA, FQGNSA.

The rearrangement links TRBV25-1 to TRBJ2-3, with D possibly being TRBD1 (5 bases). V lost 6 bases to trimming and J lost 0 bases, with 13 bases between them. Germline V gene lookup returns CDR1 MGHDK and CDR2 SYGVNS. CDR3 length: 15 amino acids. The CDR3 DNA reads TGTGCCAGCAGCAGAAGGGGTGCAAGCACAGATACGCAGTATTTT. Encoded protein: CASSRRGASTDTQYF. Drawing the rest from reference TRBV25-1 and TRBJ2-3, the complete variable domain is EADIYQTPRYLVIGTGKKITLECSQTMGHDKMYWYQQDPGMELHLIHYSYGVNSTEKGDLSSESTVSRIRTEHFPLTLESARPSHTSQYLCASSRRGASTDTQYFGPGTRLTVL.

J is TRBJ1-2 and V is TRBV5-4; possibly TRBD1 for D (5 bases). The germline V gene encodes CDR1 SGHNT and CDR2 YYREEE (reference sequence). The CDR3 spans 16 residues. Trimming pared 4 bases from V and 8 bases from J, leaving 24 bases between. The CDR3 reads CASSPMGRLPVHGYTF. CDR3 DNA: TGTGCCAGCAGCCCTATGGGGCGACTCCCAGTTCACGGCTACACCTTC. Variable domain in full (rest from reference TRBV5-4 and TRBJ1-2): ETGVTQSPTHLIKTRGQQVTLRCSSQSGHNTVSWYQQALGQGPQFIFQYYREEENGRGNFPPRFSGLQFPNYSSELNVNALELDDSALYLCASSPMGRLPVHGYTFGSGTRLTVV.

The chain is built from TRBV9 and TRBJ1-2, with D unclear. The V and J ends lost 4 bases and 7 bases respectively, with 11 bases between them. The CDR3 extends over 12 amino acids. Germline-derived CDR1 and CDR2 are SGDLS and YYNGEE. DNA of the CDR3: TGTGCCAGCAGCCCGACGGACGGTGGCTACACCTTC. This sequence encodes CASSPTDGGYTF.

The chain uses TRBV7-2 and TRBJ1-2; D call uncertain. V lost 1 base to trimming and J lost 4 bases, with 10 bases between them. From germline, CDR1 is SGHTA and CDR2 FQGNSA. This CDR3 spans 14 amino acids. CDR3: CASSLGGFGYGYTF. The CDR3 DNA sequence: TGTGCCAGCAGCTTAGGAGGGTTCGGCTATGGCTACACCTTC.

The chain has TRBV7-9 and TRBJ2-2, with unresolved D. The V gene lost 0 bases and the J gene lost 8 bases, with 7 bases spanning the gap. The CDR3 is made up of 13 amino acids. CDR1 SEHNR and CDR2 FQNEAQ come from the germline V gene (reference sequence). The CDR3 DNA follows: TGTGCCAGCAGCTTAGCGTCCGGGGGGGAGCTGTTTTTT. It specifies CASSLASGGELFF.

The chain couples TRBV7-9 to TRBJ2-3; TRBD2 matches at 11 bases. The CDR3 sequence is 17 residues long. V lost 1 base and J lost 0; bases outside the gene matches: 3. CDR1 is SEHNR and CDR2 is FQNEAQ in the germline V gene (reference sequence). The CDR3 DNA follows: TGTGCCAGCAGCTTAGGCTCTAGCGGGGGGAGCACAGATACGCAGTATTTT. Protein product: CASSLGSSGGSTDTQYF.

The CDR3 reads CASSHRPLGNYGYTF. The CDR3 DNA reads as TGTGCCAGTTCTCATCGACCACTCGGAAACTATGGCTACACCTTC. This rearrangement joins TRBV19 to TRBJ1-2; D ambiguous. V was pared by 8 bases and J by 2 bases, with 18 bases between. The CDR3 spans 15 residues. Germline lookup yields CDR1 LNHDA and CDR2 SQIVND (reference sequence).

This rearrangement joins TRBV29-1 to TRBJ2-2, with TRBD1 as a possible D gene (7 bases). CDR1 is SQVTM and CDR2 is ANQGSEA in the germline V gene. Trimming removed 7 bases at V and 5 bases at J, with 17 bases between. The CDR3 spans 14 residues. CDR3 in DNA: TGCAGCGCCGCGGGGCAGGGGGAAACCGGGGAGCTGTTTTTT. Protein product: CSAAGQGETGELFF.

The gene calls are TRBV29-1 and TRBJ1-1, with 8 bases that match TRBD1. Germline CDR1 SQVTM, CDR2 ANQGSEA. This CDR3 region has 11 residues. The ends lost 5 bases at V and 11 bases at J; junction bases unmatched: 7. CDR3 sequence (DNA): TGCAGCGTTCGTAGGACAGGGTACGCTTTCTTT. Encoded protein: CSVRRTGYAFF.

This chain connects TRBV5-1 to TRBJ1-6; D possibly corresponds to TRBD1 (6 bases). Germline assignment: CDR1 SGHRS and CDR2 YFSETQ. V dropped 4 bases and J dropped 7 bases, with 12 bases sitting between them. This CDR3 has 14 amino acids. The CDR3 sequence is CASSNGQTNSPLHF. The CDR3 DNA reads as TGCGCCAGCAGCAACGGACAGACGAATTCACCCCTCCACTTT.

The chain has TRBV4-2 and TRBJ2-1, with TRBD2 identical over 7 bases. Germline loops: CDR1 LGHNA, CDR2 YNFKEQ. The CDR3 consists of 16 residues. J gave up 4 bases and V 0 bases, and 6 bases lay outside the gene matches. The CDR3 DNA sequence: TGTGCCAGCAGCCAAGACGGGGACGGGGGGTACAATGAGCAGTTCTTC. This encodes CASSQDGDGGYNEQFF.

The rearrangement links TRBV27 to TRBJ1-2; 7 bases agree with TRBD1. This CDR3 contains 14 residues. CDR1 MNHEY and CDR2 SMNVEV come from the germline V gene (reference sequence). V shed 6 bases and J 5 bases; nucleotides not matched to a gene: 9. CDR3 DNA: TGTGCCAGCAGCAACCGGGACAGCAATTATGGCTACACCTTC. It specifies CASSNRDSNYGYTF.

V is TRBV7-9 and J is TRBJ2-5; D is uncertain. Trimming left V 1 base short and J 5 bases short, with 8 bases between. This CDR3 comprises 13 residues. CDR1 is SEHNR and CDR2 is FQNEAQ in the germline V gene (reference sequence). The CDR3 nucleotides read TGTGCCAGCAGCTTAGGGGTCGGGGAGACCCAGTACTTC. This gives the protein CASSLGVGETQYF.